The 20 T cell receptor beta chains in this list originate from one sample, sequenced in a study of T cell responses to AZD1222 COVID-19 vaccine (dated by TCRdb to 2020 to 2023). The time point label corresponds to: baseline before first vaccination. The library was produced with the immunoSEQ multiplex PCR assay. TCRdb re-hosts the immuneACCESS table, in-frame sequences only. Its copies lack some clones; in the studies checked, an unresolved V gene accounts for under half of them, and the cause for the rest is not known. Present in this sample are approximately 140,000 clones, approximately 89% of which were seen just once. Around 16% of the sample lies in the top ten. The sample in question was peripheral blood, obtained on day 0 of AZD1222 vaccination. The receptor source for this set is an adult in good health.

The V call is TRBV9, the J call TRBJ2-2; unclear D gene. The V gene's germline CDR1 is SGDLS and CDR2 YYNGEE. V lost 2 bases to trimming and J lost 4 bases, with 3 bases between them. The CDR3 consists of 12 residues. CDR3 loop: CASSVSTGELFF. As DNA, the CDR3 is TGTGCCAGCAGCGTCAGCACCGGGGAGCTGTTTTTT.

This chain connects TRBV28 to TRBJ1-2; no firm D call. Trimming removed 10 bases from V and 8 bases from J, with 11 bases in between. Germline values: CDR1 MDHEN, CDR2 SYDVKM. There are 10 residues in the CDR3. DNA for the CDR3: TGTGCCACCGCCGTTGGGGGCTACACCTTC. Translated: CATAVGGYTF.

This chain links TRBV11-2 with TRBJ1-3; D possibly corresponds to TRBD1 (5 bases). The CDR3 contains 16 residues. The V end lost 0 bases, the J end lost 0 bases, and 9 bases lay between the germline ends. The V gene's germline CDR1 is SGHAT and CDR2 FQNNGV. In nucleotides, the CDR3 is TGTGCCAGCAGCTTAGATTGGGGGGTCTCTGGAAACACCATATATTTT. Its protein product is CASSLDWGVSGNTIYF.

The chain employs TRBV6-5 and TRBJ2-7; no definite D call. This CDR3 has 12 amino acids. Trimming took off 5 bases at V and 3 bases at J, with 8 bases between the two ends. The germline V gene encodes CDR1 MNHEY and CDR2 SVGAGI. CDR3 coding DNA: TGTGCCAGCAGTCGACTGGGCTACGAGCAGTACTTC. It codes for CASSRLGYEQYF.

The chain combines TRBV6-6 with TRBJ2-7; the D is unclear. Trimming left V 5 bases short and J 1 base short, with 6 bases between. There are 12 residues in the CDR3. CDR1 is MNHNY, CDR2 SVGAGI, per germline (reference sequence). This CDR3 reads CASSPGSYEQYF. The CDR3 nucleotides read TGTGCCAGCAGTCCCGGGTCCTACGAGCAGTACTTC.

V gene TRBV7-3 combines with J gene TRBJ1-2; unclear D gene. The length of the CDR3 is 13 residues. The ends were cut back, 3 bases at V and 5 bases at J, with 10 bases in the middle. In germline, CDR1 is SGHTA, CDR2 FQGTGA. CDR3 loop: CASSLNGDYGYTF. CDR3 DNA sequence: TGTGCCAGCAGCTTGAACGGGGATTATGGCTACACCTTC.

The chain uses TRBV11-3 and TRBJ2-7; TRBD1 might be the D (6 bases). Per the germline V gene, CDR1 is SGHNT and CDR2 is YENEEA. Trimming removed 6 bases at V and 0 bases at J, with 12 bases between. The CDR3 extends over 14 amino acids. CDR3 in amino acids: CASSSGDTSYEQYF. The CDR3 region has the DNA TGTGCCAGCAGTTCAGGGGACACCTCCTACGAGCAGTACTTC.

The J gene is TRBJ1-6, the V gene TRBV13; tentatively, D is TRBD1 (6 bases). The CDR3 is made up of 14 amino acids. V was trimmed by 4 bases and J by 10 bases, leaving 14 bases between them. CDR1 is PRHDT, CDR2 FYEKMQ, per germline (reference sequence). The CDR3 here is CASSSGQKGSPLHF. The CDR3 nucleotides read TGTGCCAGCAGCTCGGGACAAAAAGGGTCACCCCTCCACTTT.

This chain joins TRBV7-2 and TRBJ2-6, with D unresolved. The CDR3 loop spans 17 amino acids. In germline, CDR1 is SGHTA, CDR2 FQGNSA. Deletions cut 4 bases from V and 2 bases from J, with 15 bases between. CDR3 sequence (DNA): TGTGCCAGCAGCTCCCAAGGCGCTGGACCTGGGGCCAACGTCCTGACTTTC. This gives the protein CASSSQGAGPGANVLTF.

The genes are TRBV29-1 and TRBJ1-5; 9 bases fit TRBD1. Germline lookup yields CDR1 SQVTM and CDR2 ANQGSEA. The CDR3 length is 14 residues. V trimming: 4 bases; J trimming: 6 bases; junction bases outside the gene matches: 7. CDR3 sequence: CSVVLGQGGQPQHF. The CDR3 DNA is TGCAGCGTTGTTCTGGGACAGGGTGGTCAGCCCCAGCATTTT.

This chain connects TRBV19 to TRBJ1-1, with D unclear. V lost 4 bases and J 1 base, leaving 10 bases between the germline ends. CDR1 is LNHDA and CDR2 is SQIVND in the germline V gene (reference sequence). This CDR3 is 14 amino acids long. The CDR3 reads CASSNNQPNTEAFF. CDR3 DNA: TGTGCCAGTAGTAATAATCAACCGAACACTGAAGCTTTCTTT.

V is TRBV24-1 and J is TRBJ2-3, with TRBD2 identical over 9 bases. This CDR3 spans 15 amino acids. The V and J ends lost 4 bases and 4 bases, in that order; junction bases with no gene match: 5. Germline-derived CDR1 and CDR2 are KGHDR and SFDVKD. CDR3 residues: CATSDPGLAPDTQYF. The CDR3 DNA reads as TGTGCCACCAGTGACCCGGGACTAGCCCCAGATACGCAGTATTTT.

The chain carries TRBV10-3 and TRBJ1-1; 9 bases map to TRBD1. The CDR3 runs 15 residues. With 7 bases clipped from V and 1 base from J, the junction kept 7 bases outside the gene matches. Germline assignment: CDR1 ENHRY and CDR2 SYGVKD. The CDR3 here is CAIKGTGRWNTEAFF. The CDR3 nucleotides are TGTGCCATCAAGGGGACAGGGAGGTGGAACACTGAAGCTTTCTTT.

The rearrangement joins TRBV28 to TRBJ1-2; the D gene is possibly TRBD1 (5 bases). This CDR3 region has 14 residues. CDR1 is MDHEN, CDR2 SYDVKM, per germline. V was pared by 4 bases and J by 8 bases, with 17 bases between. The DNA for the CDR3 is TGTGCCAGCAGTTATTGGGACGGGTGGTCCGGCTACACCTTC. This encodes CASSYWDGWSGYTF.

The CDR3 coding sequence is TGTGCCAGCAGCCTGGACAGGGGGCTGTCAGATACGCAGTATTTT. This sequence encodes CASSLDRGLSDTQYF. The chain is built from TRBV5-4 and TRBJ2-3, with 11 bases matching TRBD1. CDR1 and CDR2 from the germline V gene are SGHNT and YYREEE (reference sequence). This CDR3 has 15 amino acids. V lost 4 bases, J lost 4 bases, and 5 bases stayed unmatched.

The chain uses TRBV27 and TRBJ2-3, with 12 bases aligning to TRBD2. The V and J ends lost 0 bases and 4 bases, in that order; junction bases with no gene match: 2. CDR1 is MNHEY, CDR2 SMNVEV, per germline (reference sequence). The CDR3 has 16 amino acids. The CDR3 spells CASSLSASGGADTQYF. DNA of the CDR3: TGTGCCAGCAGTTTATCGGCTAGCGGGGGGGCAGATACGCAGTATTTT.

The chain combines TRBV3-1 (or the pseudogene TRBV3-2) with TRBJ1-6; D uncertain. Germline V gene data show CDR1 as LGHDT and CDR2 as YNNKEL (reference sequence). Trimming took off 1 base at V and 5 bases at J, with 6 bases between the two ends. The CDR3 loop spans 14 amino acids. The DNA of the CDR3 is TGTGCCAGCAGCCAAGTGGGGAATAATTCACCCCTCCACTTT. This codes for CASSQVGNNSPLHF.

The V gene is TRBV7-3, the J gene TRBJ2-5; no firm D call. The CDR3 is 12 amino acids. Trimming removed 2 bases from V and 5 bases from J, with 6 bases in between. Germline assignment: CDR1 SGHTA and CDR2 FQGTGA. CDR3 in DNA: TGTGCCAGCAGCTTACTCTGGGAGACCCAGTACTTC. This translates into CASSLLWETQYF.

The chain joins TRBV28 to TRBJ1-1, with 7 bases fitting TRBD1. Germline CDR1 reads MDHEN; CDR2 reads SYDVKM. The CDR3 runs 15 residues. J gave up 1 base and V 1 base, and 3 bases lay outside the gene matches. The CDR3 region is CASSLSPGGNTEAFF. The CDR3 coding sequence is TGTGCCAGCAGTTTATCCCCAGGGGGGAACACTGAAGCTTTCTTT.

V usage is TRBV6-6 and J usage is TRBJ1-1, with 8 bases that match TRBD1. This CDR3 spans 14 amino acids. Per germline, CDR1 MNHNY and CDR2 SVGAGI (reference sequence). The V and J ends lost 4 bases and 1 base, in that order; junction bases with no gene match: 2. The CDR3 DNA is TGTGCCAGCAGTTCTGGACAGGGGAACACTGAAGCTTTCTTT. This encodes CASSSGQGNTEAFF.